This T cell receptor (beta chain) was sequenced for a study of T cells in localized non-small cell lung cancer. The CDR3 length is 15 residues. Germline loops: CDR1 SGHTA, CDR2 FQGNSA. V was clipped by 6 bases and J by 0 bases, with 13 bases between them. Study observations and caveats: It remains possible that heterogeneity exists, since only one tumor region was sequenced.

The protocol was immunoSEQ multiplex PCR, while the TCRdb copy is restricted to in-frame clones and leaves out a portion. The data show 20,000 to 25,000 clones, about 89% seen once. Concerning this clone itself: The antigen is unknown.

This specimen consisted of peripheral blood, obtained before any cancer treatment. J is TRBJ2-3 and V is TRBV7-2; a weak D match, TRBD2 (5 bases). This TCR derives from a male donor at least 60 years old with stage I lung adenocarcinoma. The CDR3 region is CASRSRERSTDTQYF. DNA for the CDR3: TGTGCCAGCAGATCCCGGGAACGGAGCACAGATACGCAGTATTTT.